What follows describes a single T cell receptor beta chain. Data came from immunoSEQ multiplex PCR; TCRdb stores just in-frame clones and leaves some out. The sample includes about 660,000 clones, about 74% of them seen just once. Germline V gene lookup returns CDR1 SGHRS and CDR2 YFSETQ. This CDR3 spans 16 amino acids. After removal of 5 bases from V and 3 bases from J, the junction contained 10 bases not matched to a gene. The data are from a study of shared clonotypes between healthy human individuals. Sequenced: memory CD4+ T cells sorted from blood. Subset denoted: CD45RA-negative fraction. The chain links TRBV5-1 to TRBJ1-1; 10 nucleotides align to TRBD1. This clonotype originated in a woman under 40 in good health. The CDR3 DNA sequence: TGCGCCAGCAGGCCGGGACAGGGGTTGCCCGACACTGAAGCTTTCTTT. Its protein is CASRPGQGLPDTEAFF.